This T cell receptor (beta chain) was sequenced for a study of CD8+ T cells in alopecia areata. The sequencing template was cDNA reverse transcribed from extracted RNA. Assay: immunoSEQ multiplex PCR; the TCRdb copy retains only in-frame clones and omits some. The repertoire holds some 170,000 clones, with roughly 50% as singletons. The treatment: oral pan-JAK inhibitor, 5-10 mg twice daily. The receptor was isolated from a human donor with alopecia areata. Sample: CD8+ T cells sorted from blood, taken at week 24, from a patient treated with tofacitinib.

Written as DNA, the CDR3 is TGTGCCTGGACAACTCTAGCGGGGCCCGGGGAGCTGTTTTTT. This sequence encodes CAWTTLAGPGELFF. The chain carries TRBV30 and TRBJ2-2; 9 bases line up with TRBD2. The CDR3 consists of 14 residues. Looked up from germline, CDR1 is GTSNPN and CDR2 is SVGIG (reference sequence). V trimming: 4 bases; J trimming: 6 bases; junction bases outside the gene matches: 6.